These T cell receptor beta chains were read from a single sample in a study of blood T cell repertoires in COVID-19. The assay was immunoSEQ multiplex PCR, and TCRdb's table has in-frame clones only and misses some. The table includes roughly 150,000 clones, approximately 83% detected once. The source material was PBMCs or T cells enriched from blood (not recorded which). Every receptor here comes from a man between 65 and 85 years old who had been exposed to COVID-19. CDR3s include the opening cysteine and the closing phenylalanine or tryptophan. The order of the fields is D gene, clone size, CDR3 length, J gene, V gene, CDR3 protein, CDR3 DNA. D genes are given only for firm matches. Clone size is given for some rows only: seen once, a few or many times, or a class if the clone is expanded.

d_gene: NA
abundance: NA
len: 14
j_gene: TRBJ1-6
v_gene: TRBV5-8
CDR3aa: CATERGGRRSPLHF
CDR3nt: TGTGCCACCGAACGGGGGGGGCGGAGGTCACCCCTCCACTTT

d_gene: TRBD2
abundance: NA
len: 10
j_gene: TRBJ2-1
v_gene: TRBV6-2/TRBV6-3
CDR3aa: CASSGLVLFF
CDR3nt: TGTGCCAGCAGTGGACTAGTTCTGTTCTTC

d_gene: TRBD1
abundance: NA
len: 16
j_gene: TRBJ1-4
v_gene: TRBV5-8
CDR3aa: CASSPGQGLLHEKLFF
CDR3nt: TGTGCCAGCAGTCCGGGACAGGGGCTCTTACATGAAAAACTGTTTTTT

d_gene: NA
abundance: NA
len: 14
j_gene: TRBJ1-4
v_gene: TRBV3-1/TRBV3-2
CDR3aa: CASSLGQANEKLFF
CDR3nt: TGTGCCAGCAGCCTCGGACAAGCTAATGAAAAACTGTTTTTT

d_gene: NA
abundance: NA
len: 14
j_gene: TRBJ2-5
v_gene: TRBV6-5
CDR3aa: CASSSTRGQETQYF
CDR3nt: TGTGCCAGCTCTTCCACCAGGGGCCAAGAGACCCAGTACTTC

d_gene: NA
abundance: NA
len: 16
j_gene: TRBJ2-7
v_gene: TRBV4-2
CDR3aa: CASSQDGQGRFYEQYF
CDR3nt: TGTGCCAGCAGCCAAGATGGGCAGGGGAGATTTTACGAGCAGTACTTC

d_gene: NA
abundance: once
len: 14
j_gene: TRBJ1-2
v_gene: TRBV14
CDR3aa: CASSSSGLNYGYTF
CDR3nt: TGTGCCAGCAGTAGTTCAGGCCTTAACTATGGCTACACCTTC

d_gene: TRBD2
abundance: NA
len: 15
j_gene: TRBJ2-5
v_gene: TRBV18
CDR3aa: CASSPGRGGQETQYF
CDR3nt: TGTGCCAGCTCACCAGGGCGGGGGGGCCAAGAGACCCAGTACTTC

d_gene: TRBD1
abundance: NA
len: 15
j_gene: TRBJ2-5
v_gene: TRBV7-2
CDR3aa: CASSLVTGFGETQYF
CDR3nt: TGTGCCAGCAGCTTAGTGACAGGGTTCGGGGAGACCCAGTACTTC

d_gene: TRBD2
abundance: NA
len: 15
j_gene: TRBJ2-7
v_gene: TRBV27
CDR3aa: CASSSPLAGGYEQYF
CDR3nt: TGTGCCAGCAGTTCTCCACTAGCGGGGGGTTACGAGCAGTACTTC

d_gene: NA
abundance: NA
len: 13
j_gene: TRBJ1-1
v_gene: TRBV6-5
CDR3aa: CASSRERGTEAFF
CDR3nt: TGTGCCAGCAGCCGCGAACGGGGTACTGAAGCTTTCTTT

d_gene: NA
abundance: NA
len: 14
j_gene: TRBJ1-2
v_gene: TRBV19
CDR3aa: CASSYFGGNYGYTF
CDR3nt: TGTGCCAGTAGTTACTTTGGCGGGAACTATGGCTACACCTTC

d_gene: TRBD2
abundance: once
len: 15
j_gene: TRBJ2-1
v_gene: TRBV7-6
CDR3aa: CASSRGLAEPNEQFF
CDR3nt: TGTGCCAGCAGCCGGGGACTAGCGGAGCCCAATGAGCAGTTCTTC

d_gene: NA
abundance: few
len: 13
j_gene: TRBJ1-1
v_gene: TRBV7-3
CDR3aa: CASSTRRGTEAFF
CDR3nt: TGTGCCAGCAGCACCCGAAGGGGCACTGAAGCTTTCTTT

d_gene: NA
abundance: NA
len: 15
j_gene: TRBJ1-5
v_gene: TRBV7-8
CDR3aa: CASASVQGSNQPQHF
CDR3nt: TGTGCCAGCGCATCAGTCCAGGGGAGCAATCAGCCCCAGCATTTT

d_gene: NA
abundance: NA
len: 13
j_gene: TRBJ2-1
v_gene: TRBV10-3
CDR3aa: CAIRERGNNEQFF
CDR3nt: TGTGCCATCAGGGAAAGAGGAAACAATGAGCAGTTCTTC

d_gene: NA
abundance: NA
len: 15
j_gene: TRBJ1-5
v_gene: TRBV7-2
CDR3aa: CASSLAGGGNQPQHF
CDR3nt: TGTGCCAGCAGCTTAGCAGGGGGAGGCAATCAGCCCCAGCATTTT

d_gene: NA
abundance: NA
len: 16
j_gene: TRBJ2-5
v_gene: TRBV7-2
CDR3aa: CASSLGGGVNQETQYF
CDR3nt: TGTGCCAGCAGCTTGGGAGGGGGAGTAAACCAAGAGACCCAGTACTTC

d_gene: NA
abundance: NA
len: 16
j_gene: TRBJ2-5
v_gene: TRBV14
CDR3aa: CASSHLRRGIQETQYF
CDR3nt: TGTGCCAGCAGCCACCTCAGGCGAGGGATACAAGAGACCCAGTACTTC

d_gene: NA
abundance: NA
len: 15
j_gene: TRBJ2-1
v_gene: TRBV10-1
CDR3aa: CASSGGSSGYNEQFF
CDR3nt: TGCGCCAGCAGTGGTGGCTCATCGGGGTACAATGAGCAGTTCTTC

d_gene: TRBD1
abundance: NA
len: 13
j_gene: TRBJ2-7
v_gene: TRBV5-5
CDR3aa: CASSLTGVAEQYF
CDR3nt: TGTGCCAGCAGCTTGACAGGGGTCGCCGAGCAGTACTTC

d_gene: TRBD1
abundance: NA
len: 15
j_gene: TRBJ2-7
v_gene: TRBV7-2
CDR3aa: CASSLVGQGANEQYF
CDR3nt: TGTGCCAGCAGCTTAGTGGGACAGGGGGCGAACGAGCAGTACTTC

d_gene: NA
abundance: few
len: 14
j_gene: TRBJ1-5
v_gene: TRBV7-2
CDR3aa: CASSLVEGRRPQHF
CDR3nt: TGTGCCAGCAGCTTAGTGGAGGGGAGGAGGCCCCAGCATTTT

d_gene: NA
abundance: NA
len: 11
j_gene: TRBJ1-1
v_gene: TRBV3-1/TRBV3-2
CDR3aa: CASSQRTEAFF
CDR3nt: TGTGCCAGCAGCCAAAGGACAGAAGCTTTCTTT

d_gene: TRBD2
abundance: NA
len: 15
j_gene: TRBJ2-5
v_gene: TRBV12-5
CDR3aa: CASGLVGLAGVTRYF
CDR3nt: TGTGCTAGTGGTTTGGTCGGACTAGCGGGGGTGACTAGGTACTTC

d_gene: NA
abundance: NA
len: 13
j_gene: TRBJ2-7
v_gene: TRBV9
CDR3aa: CASSVDPGYEQYF
CDR3nt: TGTGCCAGCAGCGTAGACCCGGGCTACGAGCAGTACTTC

d_gene: TRBD1
abundance: NA
len: 15
j_gene: TRBJ1-5
v_gene: TRBV28
CDR3aa: CASSPGQGWRQPQHF
CDR3nt: TGTGCCAGCAGTCCCGGACAGGGATGGAGACAGCCCCAGCATTTT

d_gene: TRBD2
abundance: NA
len: 14
j_gene: TRBJ2-5
v_gene: TRBV5-4
CDR3aa: CASSPGGVQETQYF
CDR3nt: TGTGCCAGCAGCCCTGGGGGGGTCCAAGAGACCCAGTACTTC

d_gene: TRBD1
abundance: NA
len: 16
j_gene: TRBJ1-3
v_gene: TRBV19
CDR3aa: CASTRTGTVSGNTIYF
CDR3nt: TGTGCCAGTACTCGGACAGGCACCGTTTCTGGAAACACCATATATTTT

d_gene: NA
abundance: NA
len: 16
j_gene: TRBJ1-2
v_gene: TRBV7-9
CDR3aa: CASSSWAFTGNYGYTF
CDR3nt: TGTGCCAGCAGCTCGTGGGCCTTCACAGGGAACTATGGCTACACCTTC

d_gene: NA
abundance: many
len: 16
j_gene: TRBJ1-1
v_gene: TRBV7-3
CDR3aa: CASSLNRAGKDTEAFF
CDR3nt: TGTGCCAGCAGCTTAAATCGTGCAGGGAAGGACACTGAAGCTTTCTTT

d_gene: TRBD1
abundance: NA
len: 15
j_gene: TRBJ2-7
v_gene: TRBV24-1
CDR3aa: CATSDTGTGAYEQYF
CDR3nt: TGTGCCACCAGTGACACCGGGACAGGGGCATACGAGCAGTACTTC

d_gene: TRBD1
abundance: NA
len: 15
j_gene: TRBJ2-6
v_gene: TRBV9
CDR3aa: CASSEGAAGANVLTF
CDR3nt: TGTGCCAGCAGCGAGGGGGCGGCGGGGGCCAACGTCCTGACTTTC

d_gene: TRBD1
abundance: NA
len: 14
j_gene: TRBJ2-7
v_gene: TRBV7-2
CDR3aa: CASSLPGQDYEQYF
CDR3nt: TGTGCCAGCAGCTTGCCGGGACAGGATTACGAGCAGTACTTC

d_gene: NA
abundance: NA
len: 12
j_gene: TRBJ2-2
v_gene: TRBV28
CDR3aa: CASRLGTGELFF
CDR3nt: TGTGCCAGCAGACTCGGTACCGGGGAGCTGTTTTTT

d_gene: TRBD1
abundance: NA
len: 15
j_gene: TRBJ2-1
v_gene: TRBV19
CDR3aa: CASRPDRGEYNEQFF
CDR3nt: TGTGCCAGTAGGCCAGACAGGGGGGAATACAATGAGCAGTTCTTC

d_gene: NA
abundance: NA
len: 14
j_gene: TRBJ1-2
v_gene: TRBV7-5
CDR3aa: CARSSGTVPHGYTF
CDR3nt: TGTGCCAGAAGCTCCGGGACAGTTCCCCATGGCTACACCTTC

d_gene: TRBD2
abundance: NA
len: 15
j_gene: TRBJ2-2
v_gene: TRBV11-2
CDR3aa: CASSSSTSPTGELFF
CDR3nt: TGTGCCAGCAGCTCCTCGACTAGCCCCACCGGGGAGCTGTTTTTT

d_gene: NA
abundance: NA
len: 14
j_gene: TRBJ2-5
v_gene: TRBV7-2
CDR3aa: CASSLGGPVETQYF
CDR3nt: TGTGCCAGCAGCTTAGGTGGGCCAGTAGAGACCCAGTACTTC

d_gene: NA
abundance: few
len: 16
j_gene: TRBJ2-2
v_gene: TRBV5-1
CDR3aa: CASSLEQGRGTGELFF
CDR3nt: TGCGCCAGCAGCCTAGAACAGGGCCGGGGCACCGGGGAGCTGTTTTTT

d_gene: TRBD1
abundance: NA
len: 14
j_gene: TRBJ1-5
v_gene: TRBV5-1
CDR3aa: CASSPGQGCQPQHF
CDR3nt: TGCGCCAGCAGCCCGGGACAGGGTTGTCAGCCCCAGCATTTT

d_gene: NA
abundance: NA
len: 14
j_gene: TRBJ1-5
v_gene: TRBV30
CDR3aa: CAWSAGPLNQPQHF
CDR3nt: TGTGCCTGGAGCGCGGGACCGCTAAATCAGCCCCAGCATTTT

d_gene: TRBD2
abundance: NA
len: 16
j_gene: TRBJ2-2
v_gene: TRBV5-1
CDR3aa: CASSREGTSGTGELFF
CDR3nt: TGCGCCAGCAGCCGGGAGGGGACTAGCGGGACAGGGGAGCTGTTTTTT

d_gene: NA
abundance: NA
len: 14
j_gene: TRBJ1-1
v_gene: TRBV10-3
CDR3aa: CAISGVGGRAEAFF
CDR3nt: TGTGCCATCAGCGGAGTGGGGGGGAGGGCTGAAGCTTTCTTT

d_gene: TRBD2
abundance: NA
len: 13
j_gene: TRBJ2-2
v_gene: TRBV10-3
CDR3aa: CAISERESGELFF
CDR3nt: TGTGCCATCAGCGAGCGGGAATCGGGGGAGCTGTTTTTT